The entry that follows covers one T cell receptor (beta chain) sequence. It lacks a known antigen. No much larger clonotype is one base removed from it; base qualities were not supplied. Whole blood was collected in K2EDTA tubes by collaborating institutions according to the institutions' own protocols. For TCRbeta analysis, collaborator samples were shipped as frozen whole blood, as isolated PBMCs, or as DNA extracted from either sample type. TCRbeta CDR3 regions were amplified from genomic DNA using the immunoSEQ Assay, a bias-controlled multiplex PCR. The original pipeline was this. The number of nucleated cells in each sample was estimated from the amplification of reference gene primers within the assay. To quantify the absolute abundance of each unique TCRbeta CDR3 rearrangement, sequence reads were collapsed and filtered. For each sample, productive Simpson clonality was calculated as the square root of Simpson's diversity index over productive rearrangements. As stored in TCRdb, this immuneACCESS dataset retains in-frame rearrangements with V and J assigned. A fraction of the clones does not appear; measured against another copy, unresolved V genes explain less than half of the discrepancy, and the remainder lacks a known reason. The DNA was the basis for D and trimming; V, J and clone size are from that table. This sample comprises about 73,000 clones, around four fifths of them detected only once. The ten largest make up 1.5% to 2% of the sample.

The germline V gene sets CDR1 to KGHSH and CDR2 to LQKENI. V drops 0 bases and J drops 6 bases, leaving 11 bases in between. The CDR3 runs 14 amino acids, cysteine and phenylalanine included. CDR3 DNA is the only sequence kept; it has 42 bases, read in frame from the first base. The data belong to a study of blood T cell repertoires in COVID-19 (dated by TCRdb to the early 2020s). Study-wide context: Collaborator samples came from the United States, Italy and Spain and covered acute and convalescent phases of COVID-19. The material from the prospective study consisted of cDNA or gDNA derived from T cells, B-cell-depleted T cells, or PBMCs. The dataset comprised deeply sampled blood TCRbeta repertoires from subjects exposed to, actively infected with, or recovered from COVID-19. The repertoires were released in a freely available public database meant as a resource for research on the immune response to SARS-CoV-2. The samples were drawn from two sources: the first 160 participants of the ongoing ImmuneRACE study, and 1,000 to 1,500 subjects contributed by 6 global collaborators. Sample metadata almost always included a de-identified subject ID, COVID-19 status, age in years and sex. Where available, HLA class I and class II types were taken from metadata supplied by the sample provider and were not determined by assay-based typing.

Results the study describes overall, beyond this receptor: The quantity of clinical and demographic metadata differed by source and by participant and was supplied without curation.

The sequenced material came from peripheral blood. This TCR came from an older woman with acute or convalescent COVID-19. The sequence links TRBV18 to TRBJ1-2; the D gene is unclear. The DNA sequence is TGTGCCAGCTCACCACCAACAGCCCCACATGGCTACACCTTC. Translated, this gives CASSPPTAPHGYTF.